This entry describes one T cell receptor (beta chain). This CDR3 region has 14 residues. The V and J ends lost 0 bases and 8 bases respectively, with 12 bases between them. Germline loops: CDR1 SGHRS, CDR2 YFSETQ. From the 5' RACE reads, TCRdb called clonotypes with MiXCR, one entry per CDR3 protein. The table includes more than 75,000 distinct CDR3 sequences, approximately 13% detected once. The sample comes from a study of early T cells in non-severe SARS-CoV-2 infection. The genes are TRBV5-1 and TRBJ1-3, with no clear D. This sequence was found in an adult who was a healthcare worker with PCR-confirmed SARS-CoV-2 infection or an uninfected control (not recorded which). The material sequenced was whole blood. The CDR3 protein is CASSLEGIGDTIYF. The CDR3, as DNA: TGCGCCAGCAGCTTGGAAGGGATTGGGGACACCATATATTTT.